Listed below are T cell receptor beta chains from one sample, sequenced in a study of OX40 agonist ivuxolimab in advanced cancers. Assay: immunoSEQ multiplex PCR; the TCRdb copy retains only in-frame clones and omits some. This repertoire shows tens of thousands of clones, about 77% found once; its top ten account for 11%. This specimen was CD4+ or CD8+ T cells sorted from blood, taken in a trial of the OX40 agonist ivuxolimab. Receptor source: an adult with an advanced solid tumor such as melanoma, head and neck, liver or kidney cancer. CDR3s include the opening cysteine and the closing phenylalanine or tryptophan. The D gene is left open where the match is weak. Part of the rows lack a size; the others show once, few, many or a class for expanded clones.

V	D	J	size	DNA	CDR3
TRBV27	-	TRBJ1-6	-	TGTGCCAGCAGTAAAAGGGGCGGGCGAGGCTCCTATAATTCACCCCTCCACTTT	CASSKRGGRGSYNSPLHF
TRBV7-6	TRBD1	TRBJ2-2	-	TGTGCCAGCAGCTTAAGTCAGGGGGCGGCCGGGGAGCTGTTTTTT	CASSLSQGAAGELFF
TRBV5-5	-	TRBJ1-1	-	TGTGCCAGCAGCTTTAGGATCAACACTGAAGCTTTCTTT	CASSFRINTEAFF
TRBV27	TRBD2	TRBJ2-5	-	TGTGCCAGCAGTTTGACTAGCGGGGGGACGGAAACGTACTTC	CASSLTSGGTETYF
TRBV6-1	-	TRBJ1-5	-	TGTGCCAGCAGTGACCTAACCAAGAATCAGCCCCAGCATTTT	CASSDLTKNQPQHF
TRBV27	TRBD1	TRBJ1-2	-	TGTGCCAGCAGTTGGGGGGGACAGCGAGACTATGGCTACACCTTC	CASSWGGQRDYGYTF
TRBV5-4	TRBD2	TRBJ2-7	-	TGTGCCAGCAGCTTGGTTGGCCTAGCGGGGTCCTACGAGCAGTACTTC	CASSLVGLAGSYEQYF
TRBV6-4	-	TRBJ2-5	-	TGTGCCAGCAGTGACTCGACGGGCCATAAAGAGACCCAGTACTTC	CASSDSTGHKETQYF
TRBV5-4	-	TRBJ2-7	-	TGTGCCAGCAGCTCGTGGGGTGGGGTGGGCGAGCAGTACTTC	CASSSWGGVGEQYF
TRBV7-9	TRBD1	TRBJ2-1	-	TGTGCCAGCAGCCAGGGGGTCCTCGACAATGAGCAGTTCTTC	CASSQGVLDNEQFF
TRBV19	-	TRBJ2-7	-	TGTGCCAGTAGTATGGGGGACTCCTACGAGCAGTACTTC	CASSMGDSYEQYF
TRBV20-1	-	TRBJ1-1	-	TGCAGTGCTAGAGGGGGCCCTGAAGCTTTCTTT	CSARGGPEAFF
TRBV27	-	TRBJ1-5	-	TGTGCCAGCAGAGAACTGGGACGATTGCCGGATCAGCCCCAGCATTTT	CASRELGRLPDQPQHF
TRBV7-9	-	TRBJ2-3	-	TGTGCCAGCAGCTTATCGGGACATGAGGTGGCAGATACGCAGTATTTT	CASSLSGHEVADTQYF
TRBV7-2	TRBD1	TRBJ1-4	-	TGTGCCAGCAGCCGAATGACAGGGAGTGGCGAAAAACTGTTTTTT	CASSRMTGSGEKLFF
TRBV19	TRBD1	TRBJ1-4	once	TGTGCCAGTAGTACCCCAGGGGACAGATATAATGAAAAACTGTTTTTT	CASSTPGDRYNEKLFF
TRBV7-9	-	TRBJ1-3	few	TGTGCCAGCAGCTTAGGGGTAGCAACCGCTGGAAACACCATATATTTT	CASSLGVATAGNTIYF
TRBV19	-	TRBJ2-1	-	TGTGCCAGTAGTACCCTCGCGAGGTTCTCCTACAATGAGCAGTTCTTC	CASSTLARFSYNEQFF
TRBV6-4	TRBD1	TRBJ2-2	-	TGTGCCAGCAGTGACCCAGGGGGAAGGGTCTACTCAGACGGGGAGCTGTTTTTT	CASSDPGGRVYSDGELFF
TRBV2	-	TRBJ1-1	medium-sized	TGTGCCAGCCTCGGGGAGGCGCGTTGGACTGAAGCTTTCTTT	CASLGEARWTEAFF
TRBV30	-	TRBJ1-1	once	TGTGCCTGGAGTGTCGGGGGGGGTAGGGCTTTCTTT	CAWSVGGGRAFF
TRBV7-8	-	TRBJ1-2	few	TGTGCCAGCAGCTTAAATAGGGGGGGTGACGGCTACACCTTC	CASSLNRGGDGYTF
TRBV6-6	-	TRBJ2-2	-	TGTGCCAGCATCCAGGACGATTCCGGGGAGCTGTTTTTT	CASIQDDSGELFF
TRBV7-3	TRBD2	TRBJ2-1	-	TGTGCCAGCAGCCTAGGACTAGCGGGGCACAATGAGCAGTTCTTC	CASSLGLAGHNEQFF
TRBV2	TRBD1	TRBJ2-3	-	TGTGCCAGCAGTGTAGGGGGCTTCGCAGATACGCAGTATTTT	CASSVGGFADTQYF
TRBV25-1	TRBD1	TRBJ2-5	-	TGTGCCAGCAGTGATGGGACAGGCCAAGAGACCCAGTACTTC	CASSDGTGQETQYF
TRBV4-3	TRBD1	TRBJ1-1	-	TGCGCCAGCAGCCATGGGGACAGAAACACTGAAGCTTTCTTT	CASSHGDRNTEAFF
TRBV5-6	-	TRBJ1-1	-	TGTGCCAGCAGCTTTACAGTCTCGGGTGCCACTGAAGCTTTCTTT	CASSFTVSGATEAFF
TRBV6-6	-	TRBJ2-7	few	TGTGCCAGCAGTTACTCCCCGGCGGGGAGCTCCTACGAGCAGTACTTC	CASSYSPAGSSYEQYF
TRBV19	-	TRBJ1-2	-	TGTGCCAGTCTCGGGGTGAGCTATGGCTACACCTTC	CASLGVSYGYTF
TRBV29-1	TRBD1	TRBJ2-7	-	TGCAGCGTTGAAGAACAGGGGCTCCCCTACGAGCAGTACTTC	CSVEEQGLPYEQYF
TRBV7-9	-	TRBJ2-7	-	TGTGCCAGCAGCCCGGGGGATCGAAACTACGAGCAGTACTTC	CASSPGDRNYEQYF
TRBV6-1	TRBD1	TRBJ1-2	-	TGTGCCAGCAGTCACAGGGGGGAGGTAAATGGCTACACCTTC	CASSHRGEVNGYTF
TRBV4-2	TRBD2	TRBJ2-5	-	TGTGCCAGCAGCCAATTTGGGGCTAGCGGGGGGGCGGAGACCCAGTACTTC	CASSQFGASGGAETQYF
TRBV4-1	TRBD2	TRBJ2-7	-	TGCGCCAGCAGCCAAGCCGGGACTAGCCACTACGAGCAGTACTTC	CASSQAGTSHYEQYF
TRBV6-5	-	TRBJ1-1	-	TGTGCCAGCAGTTACGCCCGGCCAGGAATAACTGAAGCTTTCTTT	CASSYARPGITEAFF
TRBV27	-	TRBJ2-5	once	TGTGCCAGCAAGTCGGATCAAGAGACCCAGTACTTC	CASKSDQETQYF
TRBV19	-	TRBJ2-2	-	TGTGCCAGTAGTATCCAGACGAACGGGGAGCTGTTTTTT	CASSIQTNGELFF
TRBV25-1	-	TRBJ1-6	few	TGTGCCCCCACAATACCCCTCCACTTT	CAPTIPLHF
TRBV9	-	TRBJ2-1	-	TGTGCCAGCAGCGTAGGAGGGGGACCCTACAATGAGCAGTTCTTC	CASSVGGGPYNEQFF
TRBV7-8	-	TRBJ2-1	-	TGTGCCAGCAGCACTGGGAGCTCCTACAATGAGCAGTTCTTC	CASSTGSSYNEQFF
TRBV7-3	-	TRBJ2-7	-	TGTGCCAGCAGCTTTGGGGGTTACGGGTACGAGCAGTACTTC	CASSFGGYGYEQYF
TRBV7-9	-	TRBJ2-2	-	TGTGCCAGCAGCTTGACGGGGACCGGGGAGCTGTTTTTT	CASSLTGTGELFF
TRBV6-1	-	TRBJ2-7	few	TGTGCCAGCAGTTGGACAGACTACGAGCAGTACTTC	CASSWTDYEQYF
TRBV4-3	-	TRBJ2-2	-	TGCGCCAGCAGCCAAGATCTTGGGGGGACCGGGGAGCTGTTTTTT	CASSQDLGGTGELFF
TRBV9	-	TRBJ1-6	few	TGTGCCAGCAGCGTGGACGATAATTCACCCCTCCACTTT	CASSVDDNSPLHF
TRBV11-2	-	TRBJ1-4	-	TGTGCCAGCAATAAAGAGGGAGGGAGGGATGAAAAACTGTTTTTT	CASNKEGGRDEKLFF
TRBV9	-	TRBJ2-7	-	TGTGCCAGCAGCGGGTCCTACGATAGCTCCTACGAGCAGTACTTC	CASSGSYDSSYEQYF
TRBV25-1	TRBD1	TRBJ2-7	-	TGTGCCAGCGTCACAGGGGTGGGGACCTACGAGCAGTACTTC	CASVTGVGTYEQYF
TRBV6-5	-	TRBJ1-2	-	TGTGCCAGCAGTTACTCGACTTTATCTGGCTACACCTTC	CASSYSTLSGYTF
TRBV6-5	-	TRBJ1-2	-	TGTGCCAGCAGTTACTTGGGGCCAGATAACTATGGCTACACCTTC	CASSYLGPDNYGYTF
TRBV5-6	TRBD1	TRBJ1-4	-	TGTGCCAGCAGCATAGACCGGGACAGGGGGCGGTCAACTAATGAAAAACTGTTTTTT	CASSIDRDRGRSTNEKLFF
TRBV27	TRBD1	TRBJ2-7	-	TGTGCCAGCAGTCCTGGGACAGGGATTTACGAGCAGTACTTC	CASSPGTGIYEQYF
TRBV11-2	-	TRBJ2-2	-	TGTGCCAGCAGCTTCCCCCTCCCCCTAGCGCGGAACACCGGGGAGCTGTTTTTT	CASSFPLPLARNTGELFF
TRBV4-1	-	TRBJ2-3	few	TGCGCCAGCAGCCAACTTCGCCACACAGATACGCAGTATTTT	CASSQLRHTDTQYF
TRBV29-1	-	TRBJ2-1	few	TGCAGCGCTCAGGAAGGGGAGCAGTTCTTC	CSAQEGEQFF
TRBV10-3	-	TRBJ2-6	-	TGTGCCATCAGGATACCACCGACAGAAAACTCTGGGGCCAACGTCCTGACTTTC	CAIRIPPTENSGANVLTF